This TCR beta chain was documented in a study of T cells in localized non-small cell lung cancer. TCRdb's table, derived via immunoSEQ multiplex PCR, lists solely in-frame clones and lacks some. Among 35,000 to 50,000 clones listed, around 75% were seen once. Study conclusions and caveats: Prolonged overall survival went with higher T cell density in the blood. Across samples, adjacent lung featured a median roughly 62 of the top 100 tumor clones. Because researchers sequenced only one region of the tumor, heterogeneity is still possible. Maximal T cell clonality occurred in uninvolved adjacent lung, with tumor ranking below it.

Worth noting for this clone: What it recognizes is unknown.

This material consisted of PBMCs, taken before any cancer treatment. The TCR sequence derives from a woman aged 40-69 years with stage II squamous cell lung carcinoma.

The CDR3 protein is CASSLEGPDNQPQHF. CDR3 nucleotides: TGCGCCAGCAGCTTGGAGGGGCCCGACAATCAGCCCCAGCATTTT. This chain connects TRBV5-1 to TRBJ1-5, with D possibly being TRBD1 (5 bases). Germline V gene sequence: CDR1 SGHRS, CDR2 YFSETQ. The V gene lost 0 bases and the J gene lost 3 bases, with 10 bases spanning the gap. This CDR3 has 15 residues.